The present T cell receptor (beta chain) was sequenced within a study of shared clonotypes between healthy human individuals. The germline gives CDR1 SGHTA, CDR2 FQGNSA. The CDR3 runs 14 residues. V lost 1 base to trimming and J lost 8 bases, with 14 bases between them. The data were produced by immunoSEQ multiplex PCR, yet TCRdb's version contains in-frame clones alone and is incomplete. The sample includes around 1,100,000 clones, about 80% seen only once; the top ten take 0.89%. V and J are TRBV7-2 and TRBJ1-2; no definite D call. This receptor was taken from a man aged 18 to 30 in good health. Some clones in this sample may be carry-over from other donors' samples. Sequencing was performed on memory CD4+ T cells from PBMCs. Regarding subset: CD45RA-negative fraction. CDR3 sequence reads: CASSLGQITRGYTF. The CDR3 bases are TGTGCCAGCAGCTTAGGGCAGATCACGAGAGGCTACACCTTC. The full variable domain, its missing parts supplied by reference TRBV7-2 and TRBJ1-2, is GAGVSQSPSNKVTEKGKDVELRCDPISGHTALYWYRQSLGQGLEFLIYFQGNSAPDKSGLPSDRFSAERTGGSVSTLTIQRTQQEDSAVYLCASSLGQITRGYTFGSGTRLTVV.